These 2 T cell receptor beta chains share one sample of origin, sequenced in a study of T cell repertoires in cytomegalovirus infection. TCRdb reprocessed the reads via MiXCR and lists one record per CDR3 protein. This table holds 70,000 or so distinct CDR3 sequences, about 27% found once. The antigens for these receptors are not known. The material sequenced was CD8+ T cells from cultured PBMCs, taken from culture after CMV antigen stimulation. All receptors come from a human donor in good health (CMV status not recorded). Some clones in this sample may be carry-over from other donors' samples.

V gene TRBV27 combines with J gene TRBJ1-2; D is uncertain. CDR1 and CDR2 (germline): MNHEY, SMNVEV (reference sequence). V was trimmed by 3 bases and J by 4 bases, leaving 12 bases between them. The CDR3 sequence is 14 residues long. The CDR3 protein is CASSLEHGFYGYTF. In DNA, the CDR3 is TGTGCCAGCAGTTTGGAACACGGGTTCTATGGCTACACCTTC.

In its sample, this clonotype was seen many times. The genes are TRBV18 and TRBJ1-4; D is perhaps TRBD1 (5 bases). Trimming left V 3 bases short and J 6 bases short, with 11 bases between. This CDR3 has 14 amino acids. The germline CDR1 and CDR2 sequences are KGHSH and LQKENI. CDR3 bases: TGTGCCAGCTCACCTAAGGACAATTATGAAAAACTGTTTTTT. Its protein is CASSPKDNYEKLFF.